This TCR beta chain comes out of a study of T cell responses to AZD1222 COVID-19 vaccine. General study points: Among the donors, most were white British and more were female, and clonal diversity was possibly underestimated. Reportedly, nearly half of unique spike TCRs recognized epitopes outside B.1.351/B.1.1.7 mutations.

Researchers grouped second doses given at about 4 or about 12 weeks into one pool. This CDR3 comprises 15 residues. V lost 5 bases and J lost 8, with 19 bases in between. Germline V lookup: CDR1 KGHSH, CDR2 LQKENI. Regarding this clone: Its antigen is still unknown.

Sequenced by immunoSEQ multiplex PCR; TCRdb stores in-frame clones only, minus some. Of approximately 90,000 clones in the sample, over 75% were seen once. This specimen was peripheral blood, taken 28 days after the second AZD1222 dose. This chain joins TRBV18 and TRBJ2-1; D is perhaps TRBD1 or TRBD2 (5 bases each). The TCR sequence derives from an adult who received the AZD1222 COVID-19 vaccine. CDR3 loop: CASSTLGASRDEQFF. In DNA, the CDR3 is TGTGCCAGCTCAACCCTAGGGGCTAGCCGAGATGAGCAGTTCTTC.